The TCR beta chain under discussion was sequenced for a study of T cell repertoires in cytomegalovirus infection. MiXCR, applied by TCRdb to the reads, yields one record per CDR3 protein. The data hold approximately 990,000 distinct CDR3 sequences, with approximately 31% observed a single time. A word on this clonotype: Its antigen is as yet unknown.

This clonotype was sampled from a human donor in good health (CMV status not recorded). Some clones in this sample may be carry-over from other donors' samples. The sequencing here drew on cultured CD8+ T cells from PBMCs, taken from culture after CMV antigen stimulation.

The CDR3: CASSVREGGSYNEQFF. Here the CDR3 DNA reads TGTGCCAGCAGCGTACGGGAGGGCGGCTCCTACAATGAGCAGTTCTTC. V gene TRBV9 combines with J gene TRBJ2-1, with 8 bases identical to TRBD2. Trimming at V came to 1 base and at J to 0 bases, leaving 3 bases not matched to a gene. The CDR3 runs to 16 residues. Germline values: CDR1 SGDLS, CDR2 YYNGEE.